A single T cell receptor (beta chain) is shown here with its context. Its cognate antigen is unknown. This sample was included in a study of immune evolution from preneoplasia to lung adenocarcinoma. Sequenced by immunoSEQ multiplex PCR; TCRdb stores in-frame clones only, minus some. The sample lists 10,000 or so clones; roughly 83% were seen once. Patients had resection in Japan or China between 2014 and 2017. Study-wide results and caveats: Top clone share appeared to fall from AAH through AIS, MIA, adenocarcinoma.

The sequenced material came from FFPE minimally invasive lung adenocarcinoma tissue. The source is an older donor with lung adenocarcinoma.

Here the CDR3 reads CASRTGLQSYEQYF. CDR3 sequence (DNA): TGTGCCAGCAGAACGGGACTCCAGTCCTACGAGCAGTACTTC. This chain connects TRBV6-5 to TRBJ2-7; D is perhaps TRBD2 (6 bases). V lost 6 bases and J lost 1, with 13 bases in between. The CDR3 sequence is 14 residues long. CDR1 MNHEY and CDR2 SVGAGI come from the germline V gene.